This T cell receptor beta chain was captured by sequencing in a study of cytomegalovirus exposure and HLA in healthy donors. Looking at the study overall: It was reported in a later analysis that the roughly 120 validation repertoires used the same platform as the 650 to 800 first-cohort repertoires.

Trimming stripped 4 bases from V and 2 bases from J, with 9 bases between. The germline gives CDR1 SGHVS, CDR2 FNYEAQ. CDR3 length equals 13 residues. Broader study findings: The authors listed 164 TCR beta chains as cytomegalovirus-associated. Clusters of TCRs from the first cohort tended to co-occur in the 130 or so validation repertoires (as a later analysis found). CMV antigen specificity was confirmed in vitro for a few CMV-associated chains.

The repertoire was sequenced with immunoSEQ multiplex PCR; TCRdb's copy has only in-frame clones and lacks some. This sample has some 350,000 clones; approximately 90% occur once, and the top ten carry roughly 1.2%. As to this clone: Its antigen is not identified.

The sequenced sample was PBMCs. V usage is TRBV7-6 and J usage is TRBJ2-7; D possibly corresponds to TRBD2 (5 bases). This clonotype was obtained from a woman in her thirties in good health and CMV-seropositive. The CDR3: CASSSGETYEQYF. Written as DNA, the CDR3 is TGTGCCAGCAGCTCCGGGGAAACCTACGAGCAGTACTTC.